This T cell receptor beta chain was identified in a study of blood T cell repertoires in COVID-19. Study information: Whether acute or convalescent, the COVID-19 samples came from the United States, Italy and Spain. The cDNA or gDNA used as material had been derived from T cells, B-cell-depleted T cells, or PBMCs.

Per the authors' pipeline: Amplification of reference gene primers provided the estimated nucleated cell counts. The protocol was immunoSEQ multiplex PCR, while the TCRdb copy is restricted to in-frame clones and leaves out a portion. The V and J calls and clone size were taken over from that table, and D and trimming were inferred from the DNA. Of about 60,000 clones in the sample, about 86% were seen once. This CDR3 contains 15 residues. The V gene's germline CDR1 is SGHTA and CDR2 FQGNSA. The V gene lost 0 bases and the J gene lost 3 bases, with 9 bases spanning the gap. This rearrangement joins TRBV7-2 to TRBJ1-5; no definite D call. This TCR was recovered from a man aged 40-49 years with acute or convalescent COVID-19. Sequencing input: peripheral blood. The DNA for the CDR3 is TGTGCCAGCAGCTTAGCGCCACAGATCAATCAGCCCCAGCATTTT. Translation: CASSLAPQINQPQHF. Full variable domain (missing parts from reference TRBV7-2 and TRBJ1-5): GAGVSQSPSNKVTEKGKDVELRCDPISGHTALYWYRQSLGQGLEFLIYFQGNSAPDKSGLPSDRFSAERTGGSVSTLTIQRTQQEDSAVYLCASSLAPQINQPQHFGDGTRLSIL.